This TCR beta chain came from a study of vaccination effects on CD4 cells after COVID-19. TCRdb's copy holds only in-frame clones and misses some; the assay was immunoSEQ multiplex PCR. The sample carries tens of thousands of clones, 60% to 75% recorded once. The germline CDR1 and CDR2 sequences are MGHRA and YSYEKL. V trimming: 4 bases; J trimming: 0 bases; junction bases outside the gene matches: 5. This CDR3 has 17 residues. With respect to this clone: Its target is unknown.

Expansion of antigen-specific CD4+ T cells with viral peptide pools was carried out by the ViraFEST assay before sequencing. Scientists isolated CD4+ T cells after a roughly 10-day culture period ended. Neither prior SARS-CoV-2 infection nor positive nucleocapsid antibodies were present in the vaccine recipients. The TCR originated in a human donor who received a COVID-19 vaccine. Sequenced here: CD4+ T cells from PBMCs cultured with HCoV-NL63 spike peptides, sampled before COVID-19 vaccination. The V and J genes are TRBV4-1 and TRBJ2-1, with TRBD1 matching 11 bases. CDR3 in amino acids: CASSRSGTGGSYNEQFF. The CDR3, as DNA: TGCGCCAGCAGCCGATCCGGGACAGGGGGCTCCTACAATGAGCAGTTCTTC.